Each of the 14 T cell receptor beta chains below was sequenced from the same sample in a study of Graves' ophthalmopathy and Graves' hyperthyroidism. Beta-chain TCR CDR3 regions were amplified from RNA transcripts. HTBI primers were employed in first-round RT-PCR, then a second-round multiplex PCR followed. A single record per CDR3 protein comes from TCRdb applying MiXCR to the multiplex PCR reads. The repertoire holds about 370,000 distinct CDR3 sequences, approximately 18% seen once, with 2% to 3% in the top ten. The specimen was peripheral blood. All receptors derive from an adult woman with stable Graves' hyperthyroidism.

This clonotype has at least ten counts. Written as DNA, the CDR3 is TGTGCCAGCCTCGACTCCAACCGTTTCCAAGAGACCCAGTACTTC. Amino acid sequence: CASLDSNRFQETQYF. This sequence joins TRBV7-2 and TRBJ2-5; D is uncertain. Between the trimmed V and J ends, which lost 8 bases and 1 base, there was a span of 17 bases. The germline V gene has CDR1 SGHTA and CDR2 FQGNSA. CDR3 length: 15 amino acids. Variable domain in full (rest from reference TRBV7-2 and TRBJ2-5): GAGVSQSPSNKVTEKGKDVELRCDPISGHTALYWYRQSLGQGLEFLIYFQGNSAPDKSGLPSDRFSAERTGGSVSTLTIQRTQQEDSAVYLCASLDSNRFQETQYFGPGTRLLVL.

This clonotype was detected ten times or more. V gene TRBV30 combines with J gene TRBJ1-1, with 8 bases aligning to TRBD1. Germline V CDR1 and CDR2: GTSNPN, SVGIG (reference sequence). The J segment lost 11 bases and the V segment lost 3 bases, leaving 14 bases of the junction unmatched. The CDR3 runs to 14 residues. The CDR3 DNA is TGTGCCTGGAGAGCGACAGGGGAGAGACTGAAGGCTTTCTTT. Translating gives CAWRATGERLKAFF.

This clonotype came up a few times. This chain connects TRBV6-1 to TRBJ2-7; D gene ambiguous. The length of the CDR3 is 14 residues. Trimming pared 6 bases from V and 2 bases from J, leaving 14 bases between. CDR1 MNHNS and CDR2 SASEGT come from the germline V gene. In DNA, the CDR3 is TGTGCCAGCAGAGAACTCGACGGTACCTACGAGCAGTACTTC. Encoded protein: CASRELDGTYEQYF.

This clonotype has a handful of counts. The rearrangement links TRBV5-1 to TRBJ2-7, with D possibly matching TRBD1 (6 bases). V shed 1 base and J shed 0 bases, with 14 bases lying between them. Germline V gives CDR1 SGHRS, CDR2 YFSETQ. The CDR3 consists of 16 residues. CDR3 residues: CASSLRRDTYSYEQYF. DNA of the CDR3: TGCGCCAGCAGCTTGCGCCGGGACACCTACTCCTACGAGCAGTACTTC. The whole variable domain, remainder taken from reference TRBV5-1 and TRBJ2-7, is KAGVTQTPRYLIKTRGQQVTLSCSPISGHRSVSWYQQTPGQGLQFLFEYFSETQRNKGNFPGRFSGRQFSNSRSEMNVSTLELGDSALYLCASSLRRDTYSYEQYFGPGTRLTVT.

This clonotype was seen many times. The chain carries TRBV6-5 and TRBJ2-5; tentatively, D is TRBD2 (5 bases). The CDR3 contains 15 residues. Per the germline V gene, CDR1 is MNHEY and CDR2 is SVGAGI. V was clipped by 4 bases and J by 1 base, with 13 bases between them. The chain's CDR3 is CASSFGVNGQETQYF. CDR3 sequence (DNA): TGTGCCAGCAGTTTCGGGGTGAACGGCCAAGAGACCCAGTACTTC.

This clonotype occurred many times. This CDR3 reads CASSYAAEGGYEQYF. CDR3 sequence (DNA): TGTGCCAGCAGTTACGCGGCGGAGGGTGGATACGAGCAGTACTTC. This sequence joins TRBV6-2 or TRBV6-3 and TRBJ2-7; D may be TRBD2 (6 bases). V lost 2 bases to trimming and J lost 4 bases, with 15 bases between them. Per germline, CDR1 MNHEY and CDR2 SVGEGT. This CDR3 comprises 15 residues.

The chain recombines TRBV6-2 or TRBV6-3 with TRBJ1-5; the match to TRBD1 covers 9 bases. V was clipped by 2 bases and J by 4 bases; unmatched bases: 15. Germline lookup yields CDR1 MNHEY and CDR2 SVGEGT. There are 19 residues in the CDR3. CDR3 nucleotides: TGTGCCAGCAGTTACGAAGGGGACAGGGACATTCATAGGAATCAGCCCCAGCATTTT. It encodes CASSYEGDRDIHRNQPQHF.

CDR3 nucleotide sequence: TGTGCCAGCAGCCCTTATGGCCTGCGAAAACAAGAGACCCAGTACTTC. Protein sequence: CASSPYGLRKQETQYF. The chain employs TRBV11-2 and TRBJ2-5; D is undetermined. From germline, CDR1 is SGHAT and CDR2 FQNNGV. V dropped 5 bases and J dropped 2 bases, with 18 bases sitting between them. There are 16 residues in the CDR3.

This chain links TRBV3-1 with TRBJ2-5; TRBD2 matches 7 bases. Losses at the gene ends were 0 bases for V and 0 bases for J; bases not matched to a gene: 4. This CDR3 spans 16 amino acids. Germline V gives CDR1 LGHDT, CDR2 YNNKEL (reference sequence). CDR3 coding DNA: TGTGCCAGCAGCCAAGATCGGGAGGTTTACCAAGAGACCCAGTACTTC. Protein sequence: CASSQDREVYQETQYF.

This clonotype has a count of ten or more. CDR3 loop: CASTPSGSIRELFF. The CDR3, as DNA: TGTGCCAGCACGCCTAGCGGGAGTATCAGGGAGCTGTTTTTT. This chain uses TRBV7-2 with TRBJ2-2, with 10 bases fitting TRBD2. Germline assignment: CDR1 SGHTA and CDR2 FQGNSA. After removal of 7 bases from V and 9 bases from J, the junction contained 8 bases not matched to a gene. This CDR3 region has 14 residues. Looking up the rest from reference TRBV7-2 and TRBJ2-2 gives the full variable domain: GAGVSQSPSNKVTEKGKDVELRCDPISGHTALYWYRQSLGQGLEFLIYFQGNSAPDKSGLPSDRFSAERTGGSVSTLTIQRTQQEDSAVYLCASTPSGSIRELFFGEGSRLTVL.

The table lists this clonotype with a few counts. This chain joins TRBV7-9 and TRBJ2-7, with D perhaps matching TRBD2 (6 bases). Germline CDR1 reads SEHNR; CDR2 reads FQNEAQ (reference sequence). CDR3 length: 12 amino acids. The V end lost 2 bases, the J end lost 11 bases, and 13 bases lay between the germline ends. The DNA for the CDR3 is TGTGCCAGCAGCTTACCGGGACTTGAGAAGTACTTC. It codes for CASSLPGLEKYF.

This clonotype was observed many times. This chain links TRBV6-5 with TRBJ2-7, with a tentative D call TRBD2 (5 bases). Looked up from germline, CDR1 is MNHEY and CDR2 is SVGAGI. V lost 2 bases and J 3 bases, leaving 8 bases between the germline ends. This CDR3 has 13 amino acids. The CDR3 spells CASSYLRDYEQYF. CDR3 DNA: TGTGCCAGCAGTTACCTGAGGGACTACGAGCAGTACTTC.

The rearrangement links TRBV12-3 or TRBV12-4 to TRBJ1-2; no definite D call. V dropped 4 bases and J dropped 4 bases, with 10 bases sitting between them. The CDR3 runs to 13 residues. The CDR3 nucleotides read TGTGCCAGCAGTTCCCAGGAGGGCTATGGCTACACCTTC. It yields the protein CASSSQEGYGYTF.

This clonotype came up many times. The V gene is TRBV6-2 or TRBV6-3, the J gene TRBJ2-2; D is perhaps TRBD1 (6 bases). The CDR3 totals 15 residues. Trimming cost V 4 bases and J 5 bases, with 14 bases left between them. Germline values: CDR1 MNHEY, CDR2 SVGEGT. CDR3 sequence (DNA): TGTGCCAGCAGTTGGCTGCAGGGGAGTACCGGGGAGCTGTTTTTT. Translating gives CASSWLQGSTGELFF.